This T cell receptor (beta chain) was documented in a study of shared clonotypes between healthy human individuals. Naivety among CD8 cells was defined by CD45RO negativity and positive CCR7 selection, thereby excluding terminally differentiated effector memory CD45RA+ cells. The CDR3 runs 15 residues. Trimming removed 2 bases from V and 6 bases from J; junction bases left unmatched: 9. CDR1 and CDR2 from the germline V gene are MGHRA and YSYEKL. Several immunoSEQ 96-well plates shared each subset's DNA, each plate a replicate. Clones were sequenced by immunoSEQ multiplex PCR, and TCRdb holds only the in-frame ones, with some missing. Among fewer than 850,000 clones listed, approximately 96% were seen once.

The chain uses TRBV4-1 and TRBJ2-7; 8 bases match TRBD1. This TCR was recovered from a man aged 25-45 years in good health. The source material was naive CD8+ T cells sorted from blood. CDR3: CASSQIQGEKGEQYF. CDR3 DNA: TGCGCCAGCAGCCAAATACAGGGGGAGAAGGGCGAGCAGTACTTC.